What follows are 23 T cell receptor beta chains derived from one specimen sequenced in a study of T cells in Graves' hyperthyroidism and ophthalmopathy. TCR beta CDR3 region amplification was performed from RNA transcripts. With the HTBI primer set, the TCR CDR3 went through a first round of RT-PCR. TCRdb used MiXCR to reprocess the multiplex PCR reads, holding one entry per CDR3 protein. Of some 270,000 distinct CDR3 sequences listed, approximately 13% are singletons. The sample was blood. These receptors all come from a woman in her thirties or forties with Graves' hyperthyroidism.

This clonotype came up many times. V gene TRBV18 combines with J gene TRBJ1-1; D is perhaps TRBD1 (5 bases). Germline V CDR1 and CDR2: KGHSH, LQKENI. This CDR3 comprises 13 residues. V lost 3 bases and J 3 bases, leaving 8 bases between the germline ends. The chain's CDR3 is CASSPWGYTEAFF. The CDR3 DNA follows: TGTGCCAGCTCACCCTGGGGGTACACTGAAGCTTTCTTT.

In this sample, this clonotype turned up many times. The J gene is TRBJ2-6, the V gene TRBV11-2; D might be TRBD1 (6 bases). V lost 1 base, J lost 3 bases, and 7 bases lay in between. The germline V gene has CDR1 SGHAT and CDR2 FQNNGV. The CDR3 has 15 amino acids. CDR3 in amino acids: CASSLGGLGANVLTF. The CDR3 coding sequence is TGTGCCAGCAGCTTAGGGGGGCTTGGGGCCAACGTCCTGACTTTC. The full variable domain, its missing parts supplied by reference TRBV11-2 and TRBJ2-6, is EAGVAQSPRYKIIEKRQSVAFWCNPISGHATLYWYQQILGQGPKLLIQFQNNGVVDDSQLPKDRFSAERLKGVDSTLKIQPAKLEDSAVYLCASSLGGLGANVLTFGAGSRLTVL.

Many counts were recorded for this clonotype. The chain employs TRBV10-3 and TRBJ1-5; D is perhaps TRBD1 (5 bases). CDR1 and CDR2 (germline): ENHRY, SYGVKD. The V gene lost 4 bases and the J gene lost 9 bases, with 7 bases spanning the gap. CDR3 size: 11 residues. The CDR3 region is CAISGGGPQHF. CDR3 in DNA: TGTGCCATCAGTGGGGGGGGGCCCCAGCATTTT.

Of note for this clonotype: A much bigger clone sits one base away, suggesting this may be a read error. The chain has TRBV12-3 or TRBV12-4 and TRBJ1-5; 7 bases map to TRBD1. After removal of 7 bases from V and 4 bases from J, the junction contained 10 bases not matched to a gene. The CDR3 extends over 15 amino acids. The CDR3 bases are TGTGCCAGCACACAGGGGCATCCCAAGAATCAGCCCCAGCATTTT. This translates into CASTQGHPKNQPQHF.

This clonotype was seen repeatedly, ten times or more. V gene TRBV7-3 combines with J gene TRBJ2-5; 8 positions agree with TRBD2. V dropped 5 bases and J dropped 5; count of bases not matched to a gene: 7. This CDR3 has 14 residues. Per the germline V gene, CDR1 is SGHTA and CDR2 is FQGTGA. In DNA, the CDR3 is TGTGCCAGCAGCATAGCGGGAAAGGAGGAGACCCAGTACTTC. Its translation: CASSIAGKEETQYF.

This clonotype was found many times. The chain links TRBV2 to TRBJ1-5; D is unresolved. This CDR3 has 13 amino acids. The germline CDR1 and CDR2 sequences are SNHLY and FYNNEI. Trimming left V 4 bases short and J 5 bases short, with 9 bases between. CDR3 region: CASSVGSDQPQHF. DNA of the CDR3: TGTGCCAGCAGTGTTGGATCCGATCAGCCCCAGCATTTT.

This clonotype was counted at least ten times. The chain links TRBV28 to TRBJ2-7, with 7 bases aligning to TRBD2. The CDR3 loop spans 15 amino acids. The junction had 9 bases not matched to a gene; V was cut back by 3 bases and J by 4 bases. Germline V gene sequence: CDR1 MDHEN, CDR2 SYDVKM. CDR3 nucleotide sequence: TGTGCCAGCAGTTTCCCGGGGCGGGAGACTTACGAGCAGTACTTC. Residues: CASSFPGRETYEQYF.

This clonotype showed up just a few times. The V gene is TRBV6-1, the J gene TRBJ2-2; 7 positions agree with TRBD2. This CDR3 has 15 amino acids. Germline V gene lookup returns CDR1 MNHNS and CDR2 SASEGT. The V and J ends lost 6 bases and 7 bases, in that order; junction bases with no gene match: 11. CDR3 sequence (DNA): TGTGCCAGCAGCAGACTAGCCGACGGGGGCGGGGAGCTGTTTTTT. It yields the protein CASSRLADGGGELFF.

The table lists this clonotype with many counts. The genes are TRBV20-1 and TRBJ2-7; D assignment may be TRBD1 or TRBD2 (5 bases each). The V end lost 4 bases, the J end lost 3 bases, and 10 bases lay between the germline ends. The CDR3 has 12 amino acids. CDR1 is DFQATT, CDR2 SNEGSKA, per germline (reference sequence). The chain's CDR3 is CSATGTIYEQYF. The CDR3 bases are TGCAGTGCTACCGGGACCATCTACGAGCAGTACTTC.

This clonotype was seen at least ten times. J is TRBJ2-7 and V is TRBV3-1, with TRBD2 identical over 11 bases. V was clipped by 5 bases and J by 3 bases; unmatched bases: 6. This CDR3 has 15 residues. Per the germline V gene, CDR1 is LGHDT and CDR2 is YNNKEL (reference sequence). The CDR3 loop reads CASSSTSGGYYEQYF. The CDR3 DNA reads as TGTGCCAGCAGCTCAACTAGCGGGGGTTACTACGAGCAGTACTTC.

Many counts were recorded for this clonotype. The J gene is TRBJ1-5, the V gene TRBV2; D call uncertain. V was trimmed by 4 bases and J by 10 bases, leaving 17 bases between them. CDR1 is SNHLY and CDR2 is FYNNEI in the germline V gene. The CDR3 totals 14 residues. CDR3 sequence: CASSVGPSSGPQHF. The DNA of the CDR3 is TGTGCCAGCAGTGTTGGCCCCAGCAGCGGTCCCCAGCATTTT.

At least ten counts were recorded for this clonotype. This sequence joins TRBV20-1 and TRBJ2-1; D is ambiguous. CDR3 length: 15 residues. V lost 0 bases, J lost 2 bases, and 11 bases lay in between. CDR1 is DFQATT, CDR2 SNEGSKA, per germline (reference sequence). The CDR3 bases are TGCAGTGCTAGAGATTCGTGGCAGCCCTACAATGAGCAGTTCTTC. It yields the protein CSARDSWQPYNEQFF.

This clonotype has ten or more counts. The genes are TRBV2 and TRBJ1-1; D is perhaps TRBD1 (5 bases). The germline V and J ends were trimmed by 7 bases and 2 bases, with 17 bases remaining between them. The CDR3 is 15 residues long. Germline assignment: CDR1 SNHLY and CDR2 FYNNEI. The CDR3 DNA reads TGTGCCAGCATCGATATCGGGGCCCCAAACACTGAAGCTTTCTTT. This gives the protein CASIDIGAPNTEAFF.

This clonotype was counted at least ten times. The chain combines TRBV28 with TRBJ1-2; possibly TRBD1 for D (6 bases). The CDR3 length is 13 residues. Trimming removed 7 bases at V and 1 base at J, with 10 bases between. Germline V gives CDR1 MDHEN, CDR2 SYDVKM. Here the CDR3 reads CASTQGNNYGYTF. The CDR3 nucleotides are TGTGCCAGCACCCAGGGGAATAACTATGGCTACACCTTC.

This clonotype was counted a few times. CDR3 nucleotides: TGTGCCAGTAGTTACCGGGTCCCCAGCACAGATACGCAGTATTTT. Its protein is CASSYRVPSTDTQYF. The rearrangement uses TRBV19 and TRBJ2-3, with no clear D. Germline values: CDR1 LNHDA, CDR2 SQIVND (reference sequence). V lost 5 bases and J 0 bases, leaving 12 bases between the germline ends. CDR3 size: 15 residues.

This clonotype was picked up many times. Written as DNA, the CDR3 is TGTGCCAGCAGCCCCCCAGGTTCAGGGAGAGAAAAACTGTTTTTT. Its translation is CASSPPGSGREKLFF. The chain combines TRBV6-1 with TRBJ1-4, with D maybe TRBD1 (5 bases). Trimming took 6 bases from V and 8 from J, leaving 19 bases between them. CDR3 length equals 15 residues. Germline CDR1 and CDR2: MNHNS and SASEGT.

This clonotype occurred many times. The chain combines TRBV2 with TRBJ2-3; no clear D gene. V lost 10 bases, J lost 2 bases, and 19 bases lay in between. This CDR3 contains 15 residues. The V gene's germline CDR1 is SNHLY and CDR2 FYNNEI. In DNA, the CDR3 is TGTGCCAACTTAAACCGGGCTTCCCTCACAGATACGCAGTATTTT. As protein: CANLNRASLTDTQYF.

The gene calls are TRBV19 and TRBJ2-1; D not resolved. Germline loops: CDR1 LNHDA, CDR2 SQIVND (reference sequence). Between the trimmed V and J ends, which lost 3 bases and 6 bases, there was a span of 15 bases. The CDR3 extends over 15 amino acids. The CDR3 DNA sequence: TGTGCCAGTAGTATGTATAGACGGACGAGCAATGAGCAGTTCTTC. Amino acid sequence: CASSMYRRTSNEQFF.

This clonotype occurred a few times. One end of the junction does not line up with germline, which may come from a read error. This sequence joins TRBV15 and TRBJ2-3; 11 bases are shared with TRBD2. Germline V gene sequence: CDR1 LNHNV, CDR2 YYDKDF (reference sequence). The CDR3 has 19 residues. Here the CDR3 reads CASSRDPTSGGLSTDTQYF. The CDR3 coding sequence is TGTGCCTCCAGCAGAGATCCTACTAGCGGGGGACTTAGCACAGATACGCAGTATTTT. Combining the CDR3 with reference TRBV15 and TRBJ2-3 gives the whole variable domain DAMVIQNPRYQVTQFGKPVTLSCSQTLNHNVMYWYQQKSSQAPKLLFHYYDKDFNNEADTPDNFQSRRPNTSFCFLDIRSPGLGDTAMYLCASSRDPTSGGLSTDTQYFGPGTRLTVL.

This clonotype was seen many times. This chain connects TRBV27 to TRBJ1-1; 8 nucleotides align to TRBD1. V was pared by 8 bases and J by 7 bases, with 12 bases of the junction left unmatched. The CDR3 loop spans 14 amino acids. Germline V gives CDR1 MNHEY, CDR2 SMNVEV (reference sequence). CDR3 region: CASRTTGQGLEAFF. The CDR3 DNA is TGTGCCAGCCGTACTACCGGACAGGGACTTGAAGCTTTCTTT.

The rearrangement joins TRBV15 to TRBJ2-2, with 8 bases aligning to TRBD2. With 3 bases clipped from V and 1 base from J, the junction kept 7 bases outside the gene matches. The CDR3 has 17 residues. Germline V gene lookup returns CDR1 LNHNV and CDR2 YYDKDF (reference sequence). CDR3 coding DNA: TGTGCCACCAGCAGTCCCCAGGGACTAGGGAACACCGGGGAGCTGTTTTTT. This codes for CATSSPQGLGNTGELFF.

Many counts were recorded for this clonotype. The chain has TRBV6-1 and TRBJ2-7; D call uncertain. Trimming took 6 bases from V and 3 from J, leaving 21 bases between them. This CDR3 is 16 amino acids long. CDR1 and CDR2 from the germline V gene are MNHNS and SASEGT. The CDR3, as DNA: TGTGCCAGCAGGAACTCCCCGTCCTCACTCATCTACGAGCAGTACTTC. Encoded protein: CASRNSPSSLIYEQYF.

This clonotype was seen at least ten times. V and J are TRBV6-1 and TRBJ2-5; D unresolved. Germline V gives CDR1 MNHNS, CDR2 SASEGT. This CDR3 is built from 12 residues. Trimming removed 6 bases from V and 4 bases from J, with 9 bases in between. CDR3 in DNA: TGTGCCAGCAGAGTCAGAGGAGAGACCCAGTACTTC. Protein: CASRVRGETQYF.